Here is one TCR beta chain with its context. With the 5' RACE reads reprocessed, TCRdb shows one record per CDR3 protein and no DNA. In all, the sample yields about 300,000 distinct CDR3 sequences. These data originate in a study of T cells expressing NK-cell markers. Study-level information: Sorted CD3+CD56-NKG2C+, CD3+CD56+NKG2C- and CD3+CD56+NKG2C+ T cells were the source of the TCR beta repertoires.

The CDR3 consists of 17 residues. CDR1 is DFQATT and CDR2 is SNEGSKA in the germline V gene (reference sequence). The sequencing sample was made of blood T cells: a sorted CD56 or NKG2C T cell subset, CD4+ or CD8+ T cells, or bulk PBMC T cells (not recorded which). The V and J genes are TRBV20-1 and TRBJ1-3; TCRdb selects TRBD1, and the lack of DNA leaves this call unchecked. The sequence came from a woman aged 18 to 75 in good health. The CDR3 sequence: CSARLGTDPAAGNTIYF.